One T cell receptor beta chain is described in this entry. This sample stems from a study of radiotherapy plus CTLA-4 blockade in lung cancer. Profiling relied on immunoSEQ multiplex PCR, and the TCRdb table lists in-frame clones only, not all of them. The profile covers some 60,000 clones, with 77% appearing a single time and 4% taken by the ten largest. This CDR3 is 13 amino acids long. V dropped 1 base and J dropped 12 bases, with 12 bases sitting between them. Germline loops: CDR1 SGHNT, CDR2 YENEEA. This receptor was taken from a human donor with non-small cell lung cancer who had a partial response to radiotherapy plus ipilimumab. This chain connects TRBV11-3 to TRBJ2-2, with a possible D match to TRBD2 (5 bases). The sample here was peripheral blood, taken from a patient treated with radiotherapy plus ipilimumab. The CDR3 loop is CASSLALSDKLFF. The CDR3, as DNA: TGTGCCAGCAGCTTAGCCCTTAGCGATAAGCTGTTTTTT.